The present entry profiles one T cell receptor (beta chain) with its context. The antigen is unknown. CDR1 and CDR2 (germline): GTSNPN, SVGIG (reference sequence). Trimming took off 5 bases at V and 4 bases at J, with 9 bases between the two ends. This CDR3 is 11 amino acids long. Using its own MiXCR run on the reads, TCRdb lists one record per CDR3 protein. Found here are 450,000 to 550,000 distinct CDR3 sequences, 40% to 50% of them singletons; the top ten hold 43%. The sample is drawn from a study of T cell repertoires in cytomegalovirus infection. The source was cultured PBMCs, collected from culture after CMV antigen stimulation. This receptor was identified in a human donor in good health (CMV status not recorded). Some clones in this sample may be carry-over from other donors' samples. The chain has TRBV30 and TRBJ2-7, with D hard to call. The CDR3 sequence is CAWGRLYEQYF. CDR3 DNA: TGTGCCTGGGGGCGGCTTTACGAGCAGTACTTC.